These T cell receptor beta chains were read from a single sample in a study of cytomegalovirus exposure and HLA in healthy donors. The protocol was immunoSEQ multiplex PCR, while the TCRdb copy is restricted to in-frame clones and leaves out a portion. The sample holds around 150,000 clones, about two thirds seen once. Sequenced: PBMCs. These receptors came from a man aged 30 to 39 in good health and CMV-seropositive. CDR3s include the opening cysteine and the closing phenylalanine or tryptophan. Fields, in order: V gene, J gene, D gene, clone size, CDR3 protein, CDR3 DNA. D genes are given only for firm matches. Some rows have no size entry. The others give once, few or many, or a class for an expanded clone.

v_call: TRBV7-8
j_call: TRBJ1-1
d_call: .
clone_size: .
cdr3_aa: CASSLEGGPGAFF
cdr3_nt: TGTGCCAGCAGCTTAGAAGGCGGGCCAGGAGCTTTCTTT

v_call: TRBV21-1
j_call: TRBJ2-3
d_call: .
clone_size: .
cdr3_aa: CASRGTILRRGTDTQYF
cdr3_nt: TGTGCCAGCAGAGGGACTATTTTGCGTCGTGGCACAGATACGCAGTATTTT

v_call: TRBV9
j_call: TRBJ2-1
d_call: .
clone_size: .
cdr3_aa: CASSGRGKADNEQFF
cdr3_nt: TGTGCCAGCAGCGGGCGGGGTAAAGCAGACAATGAGCAGTTCTTC

v_call: TRBV14
j_call: TRBJ2-7
d_call: .
clone_size: .
cdr3_aa: CASSQEGGFTYEQYF
cdr3_nt: TGTGCCAGCAGCCAAGAAGGGGGATTCACCTACGAGCAGTACTTC

v_call: TRBV6-6
j_call: TRBJ2-5
d_call: .
clone_size: few
cdr3_aa: CASGTGGEETQYF
cdr3_nt: TGTGCCAGCGGCACAGGGGGGGAAGAGACCCAGTACTTC

v_call: TRBV6-5
j_call: TRBJ1-1
d_call: .
clone_size: .
cdr3_aa: CASSWMGRSTEAFF
cdr3_nt: TGTGCCAGCAGTTGGATGGGGCGTAGCACTGAAGCTTTCTTT

v_call: TRBV11-2
j_call: TRBJ2-7
d_call: .
clone_size: .
cdr3_aa: CATRDGVYEQYF
cdr3_nt: TGTGCCACCAGAGATGGAGTCTACGAGCAGTACTTC

v_call: TRBV11-2
j_call: TRBJ2-7
d_call: .
clone_size: few
cdr3_aa: CASSLGQASVSEQYF
cdr3_nt: TGTGCCAGCAGCTTAGGTCAGGCGTCCGTCTCCGAGCAGTACTTC

v_call: TRBV30
j_call: TRBJ2-5
d_call: .
clone_size: few
cdr3_aa: CAWSSGIRETQYF
cdr3_nt: TGTGCCTGGAGTTCCGGGATTAGGGAGACCCAGTACTTC

v_call: TRBV9
j_call: TRBJ2-7
d_call: .
clone_size: .
cdr3_aa: CASSETGFYEQYF
cdr3_nt: TGTGCCAGCAGCGAGACCGGGTTTTACGAGCAGTACTTC

v_call: TRBV28
j_call: TRBJ2-1
d_call: .
clone_size: .
cdr3_aa: CASSSGDTYNEQFF
cdr3_nt: TGTGCCAGCAGTTCAGGGGACACATACAATGAGCAGTTCTTC

v_call: TRBV28
j_call: TRBJ1-5
d_call: .
clone_size: .
cdr3_aa: CASSLSTGNQPQHF
cdr3_nt: TGTGCCAGCAGTTTAAGTACGGGAAATCAGCCCCAGCATTTT

v_call: TRBV27
j_call: TRBJ1-1
d_call: TRBD1
clone_size: .
cdr3_aa: CASSPTPLQGMNTEAFF
cdr3_nt: TGTGCCAGCAGTCCCACGCCTCTACAGGGGATGAACACTGAAGCTTTCTTT